These 11 T cell receptor beta chains share one sample of origin, sequenced in a study of cytomegalovirus exposure and HLA in healthy donors. 13 Jbeta primers and 60 Vbeta primers were used for the PCR. Clones were read by immunoSEQ multiplex PCR, and TCRdb kept only the in-frame ones, dropping some. The sample lists some 150,000 clones, roughly 80% occurring once. The specimen sequenced was PBMCs. The receptors originated from a man aged 40-49 years in good health and CMV-seronegative.

V usage is TRBV30 and J usage is TRBJ1-2; tentatively, D is TRBD1 (6 bases). This CDR3 contains 12 residues. CDR1 is GTSNPN and CDR2 is SVGIG in the germline V gene (reference sequence). Between the trimmed V and J ends, which lost 4 bases and 8 bases, there was a span of 14 bases. CDR3 coding DNA: TGTGCCTGGACAGCGGCAGGGGAGGGCTACACCTTC. It translates to CAWTAAGEGYTF.

This clone was observed a few times. CDR3 sequence reads: CASRGTGQGGYGYTF. The CDR3 DNA follows: TGTGCCAGCAGGGGTACGGGACAGGGAGGCTATGGCTACACCTTC. V is TRBV5-6 and J is TRBJ1-2, with 9 nucleotides matching TRBD1. Trimming cost V 5 bases and J 4 bases; bases outside gene matches: 9. CDR3 length: 15 amino acids. Germline loops: CDR1 SGHDT, CDR2 YYEEEE.

This clone was detected once. The chain couples TRBV4-1 to TRBJ1-1; D not certain. Trimming took 5 bases from V and 2 from J, leaving 18 bases between them. CDR1 MGHRA and CDR2 YSYEKL come from the germline V gene. The CDR3 covers 16 residues. As DNA, the CDR3 is TGCGCCAGCAGCTTATTGTGGTTGCCCAGAAACACTGAAGCTTTCTTT. Amino acids: CASSLLWLPRNTEAFF.

The rearrangement uses TRBV28 and TRBJ1-5; TRBD1 is a possible D gene (5 bases). The CDR3 consists of 15 residues. V dropped 1 base and J dropped 11 bases, with 18 bases sitting between them. Germline loops: CDR1 MDHEN, CDR2 SYDVKM. CDR3 coding DNA: TGTGCCAGCAGTTTATCCGGGGGTCCCAATTTGGCCCAGCATTTT. It codes for CASSLSGGPNLAQHF.

The gene calls are TRBV4-1 and TRBJ1-5, with unresolved D. With 1 base removed from V and 1 base from J, the gap between germline ends came to 11 bases. CDR1 is MGHRA, CDR2 YSYEKL, per germline. The length of the CDR3 is 16 residues. The DNA for the CDR3 is TGCGCCAGCAGCCAAGGGGTCGGGAGGAGCAATCAGCCCCAGCATTTT. Translated, it gives CASSQGVGRSNQPQHF.

The chain combines TRBV29-1 with TRBJ2-7; D is ambiguous. Germline CDR1 reads SQVTM; CDR2 reads ANQGSEA. With 4 bases removed from V and 2 bases from J, the gap between germline ends came to 9 bases. The CDR3 loop spans 12 amino acids. Here the CDR3 reads CSVGNSPYEQYF. CDR3 nucleotide sequence: TGCAGCGTTGGTAACAGCCCCTACGAGCAGTACTTC.

The chain couples TRBV7-9 to TRBJ1-1; weak D call: TRBD1 (5 bases). V was pared by 5 bases and J by 6 bases, with 10 bases between. The CDR3 loop spans 12 amino acids. The germline gives CDR1 SEHNR, CDR2 FQNEAQ (reference sequence). CDR3 nucleotide sequence: TGTGCCAGCAGCCGGGGGTTGGCTGAAGCTTTCTTT. As protein: CASSRGLAEAFF.

This clone has just a few counts. The V and J genes are TRBV6-1 and TRBJ1-6, with 12 bases aligning to TRBD1. CDR3 size: 15 residues. The germline V gene has CDR1 MNHNS and CDR2 SASEGT. J gave up 10 bases and V 5 bases, and 6 bases lay outside the gene matches. The CDR3 sequence: CASSPPGTGGSPLHF. CDR3 sequence (DNA): TGTGCCAGCAGTCCCCCCGGGACAGGGGGCTCACCCCTCCACTTT.

The chain has TRBV27 and TRBJ2-7, with TRBD2 matching 9 bases. V gave up 2 bases and J gave up 5 bases; unmatched junction bases: 7. In germline, CDR1 is MNHEY, CDR2 SMNVEV (reference sequence). This CDR3 has 15 residues. The CDR3 is CASSLRRGGLNEQYF. The CDR3 DNA sequence: TGTGCCAGCAGTTTAAGGCGGGGGGGCCTTAACGAGCAGTACTTC.

This clone was observed a handful of times. The chain carries TRBV6-5 and TRBJ1-1; TRBD1 matches 8 bases. This CDR3 comprises 16 residues. Trimming removed 4 bases from V and 4 bases from J; junction bases left unmatched: 11. Germline values: CDR1 MNHEY, CDR2 SVGAGI. The CDR3 coding sequence is TGTGCCAGCAGTTCGGATGGACAGGGCTGGGGCACTGAAGCTTTCTTT. Its protein product is CASSSDGQGWGTEAFF.

This chain links TRBV4-1 with TRBJ1-2; D is perhaps TRBD1 (5 bases). Germline V gene data show CDR1 as MGHRA and CDR2 as YSYEKL. This CDR3 has 15 residues. The V and J ends lost 1 base and 5 bases respectively, with 14 bases between them. CDR3 sequence reads: CASSQGMAGLYGYTF. CDR3 coding DNA: TGCGCCAGCAGCCAAGGGATGGCAGGGTTGTATGGCTACACCTTC.